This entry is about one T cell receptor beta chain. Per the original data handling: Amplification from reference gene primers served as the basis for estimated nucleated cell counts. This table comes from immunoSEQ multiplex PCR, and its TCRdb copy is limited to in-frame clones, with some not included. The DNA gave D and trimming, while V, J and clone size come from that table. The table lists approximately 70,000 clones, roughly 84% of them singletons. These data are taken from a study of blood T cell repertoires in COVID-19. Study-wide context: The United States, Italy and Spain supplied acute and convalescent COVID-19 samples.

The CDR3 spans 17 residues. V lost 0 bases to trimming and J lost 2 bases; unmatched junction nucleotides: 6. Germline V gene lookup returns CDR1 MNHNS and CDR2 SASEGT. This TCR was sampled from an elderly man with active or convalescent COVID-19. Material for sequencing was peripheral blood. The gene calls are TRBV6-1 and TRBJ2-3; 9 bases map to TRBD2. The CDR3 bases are TGTGCCAGCAGTGAAGCCGCCCTAGCGGGGTTCACAGATACGCAGTATTTT. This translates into CASSEAALAGFTDTQYF.